What follows are 3 T cell receptor beta chains derived from one specimen sequenced in a study of blood T cell repertoires in COVID-19. Some clones are missing from TCRdb's copy, which holds only in-frame ones; the method was immunoSEQ multiplex PCR. Of fewer than 150,000 clones in the sample, roughly four fifths are singletons; the top ten hold 10% to 13%. Sequencing used peripheral blood. These receptors were collected from a human donor in a cohort sampled during active COVID-19.

The V gene is TRBV5-6, the J gene TRBJ1-1; D remains ambiguous. This CDR3 is 12 amino acids long. V gave up 4 bases and J gave up 9 bases, with 13 bases separating them. In germline, CDR1 is SGHDT, CDR2 YYEEEE. The CDR3 protein is CASSITLGKAFF. CDR3 sequence (DNA): TGTGCCAGCAGCATAACCCTGGGCAAAGCTTTCTTT.

This clone was recorded a few times. The chain carries TRBV14 and TRBJ2-3; 8 positions agree with TRBD2. There are 15 residues in the CDR3. The V segment lost 1 base and the J segment 2 bases; nucleotides outside the gene matches: 2. Germline V gene sequence: CDR1 SGHDN, CDR2 FVKESK. Here the CDR3 reads CASSQGAGATDTQYF. The CDR3 DNA is TGTGCCAGCAGCCAAGGAGCGGGGGCCACAGATACGCAGTATTTT. The entire variable domain, with the rest obtained from reference TRBV14 and TRBJ2-3, is as follows: EAGVTQFPSHSVIEKGQTVTLRCDPISGHDNLYWYRRVMGKEIKFLLHFVKESKQDESGMPNNRFLAERTGGTYSTLKVQPAELEDSGVYFCASSQGAGATDTQYFGPGTRLTVL.

This rearrangement joins TRBV29-1 to TRBJ2-7, with 11 bases aligning to TRBD1. Germline V gene lookup returns CDR1 SQVTM and CDR2 ANQGSEA. The CDR3 length is 14 residues. V dropped 6 bases and J dropped 6; count of bases not matched to a gene: 10. The CDR3 protein is CSVKPGQGVSEQYF. As DNA, the CDR3 is TGCAGCGTAAAACCGGGACAGGGGGTTAGCGAGCAGTACTTC.